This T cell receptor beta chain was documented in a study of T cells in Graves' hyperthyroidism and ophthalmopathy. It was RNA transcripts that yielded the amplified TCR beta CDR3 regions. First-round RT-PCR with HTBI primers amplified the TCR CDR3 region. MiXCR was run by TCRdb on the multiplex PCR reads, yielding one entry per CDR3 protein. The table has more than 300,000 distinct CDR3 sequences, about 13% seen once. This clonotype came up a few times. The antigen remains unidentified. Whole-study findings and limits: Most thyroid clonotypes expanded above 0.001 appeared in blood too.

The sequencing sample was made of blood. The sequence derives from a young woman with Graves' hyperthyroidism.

Written as DNA, the CDR3 is TGTGCCAGCAGCCAAGTAGGGGGCCCCAGCTCTGGGGCCAACGTCCTGACTTTC. Its protein is CASSQVGGPSSGANVLTF. The chain recombines TRBV3-1 with TRBJ2-6; 7 positions agree with TRBD1. V shed 1 base, J shed 0 bases, and the junction held 6 bases outside the gene matches. Germline CDR1 is LGHDT and CDR2 is YNNKEL (reference sequence). The length of the CDR3 is 18 residues. Full variable domain (missing parts from reference TRBV3-1 and TRBJ2-6): DTAVSQTPKYLVTQMGNDKSIKCEQNLGHDTMYWYKQDSKKFLKIMFSYNNKELIINETVPNRFSPKSPDKAHLNLHINSLELGDSAVYFCASSQVGGPSSGANVLTFGAGSRLTVL.